One T cell receptor beta chain is described in this entry. Its target is unknown. This sample is part of a study of cytomegalovirus exposure and HLA in healthy donors. Study-level findings and limits: Cytomegalovirus-associated status was assigned to 150 to 200 TCR beta chains. HLA alleles were associated with around 17,000 TCR beta sequences in a later analysis at 0.05 false discovery rate.

CDR1 and CDR2 from the germline V gene are SGDLS and YYNGEE. Trimming pared 7 bases from V and 5 bases from J, leaving 22 bases between. This CDR3 is 16 amino acids long. This PCR relied on a set of 60 Vbeta primers and 13 Jbeta primers. The assay was immunoSEQ multiplex PCR, and TCRdb's table has in-frame clones only and misses some. This sample has approximately 300,000 clones, with 80% found just once. This clonotype originated in a girl aged 2-10 years in good health and CMV-seronegative. Sequenced material: PBMCs. The chain combines TRBV9 with TRBJ2-1, with D possibly TRBD2 on 6 matching bases. For the CDR3, the DNA is TGTGCCAGCGGGTACGTCGGGAGTCAGCCTAACAATGAGCAGTTCTTC. Residues: CASGYVGSQPNNEQFF.